Below, 18 T cell receptor beta chains from the same sample are listed, as sequenced in a study of CD8+ T cells in alopecia areata. RNA was extracted and reverse transcribed into cDNA as the sequencing template. Data came from immunoSEQ multiplex PCR; TCRdb stores just in-frame clones and leaves some out. The sample has about 120,000 clones, 53% seen once; the top ten hold approximately 0.46%. Regarding treatment: oral pan-JAK inhibitor, 5-10 mg twice daily. Sequences were derived from CD4+ T cells sorted from blood, sampled at week 4, from a patient treated with tofacitinib. The source of these receptors is a human donor with alopecia areata.

This clone showed up just once. The chain links TRBV5-1 to TRBJ1-5; TRBD1 might be the D (5 bases). V lost 0 bases and J lost 5, with 9 bases in between. The CDR3 is 14 residues long. Germline assignment: CDR1 SGHRS and CDR2 YFSETQ. CDR3 nucleotides: TGCGCCAGCAGCTTGGAGGGCAGGGATCAGCCCCAGCATTTT. It yields the protein CASSLEGRDQPQHF.

The chain links TRBV5-1 to TRBJ2-7; the D is unclear. The CDR3 is made up of 15 amino acids. V was clipped by 1 base and J by 0 bases, with 11 bases between them. Germline CDR1 SGHRS, CDR2 YFSETQ. The chain's CDR3 is CASSLTASYSYEQYF. CDR3 sequence (DNA): TGCGCCAGCAGCTTGACGGCGTCGTACTCCTACGAGCAGTACTTC. Full variable domain (remainder filled in from reference TRBV5-1 and TRBJ2-7): KAGVTQTPRYLIKTRGQQVTLSCSPISGHRSVSWYQQTPGQGLQFLFEYFSETQRNKGNFPGRFSGRQFSNSRSEMNVSTLELGDSALYLCASSLTASYSYEQYFGPGTRLTVT.

This clone was seen a few times. This chain connects TRBV9 to TRBJ2-5; 11 bases align to TRBD2. Germline-derived CDR1 and CDR2 are SGDLS and YYNGEE. This CDR3 spans 16 amino acids. Germline trimming cut 3 bases from V and 4 bases from J; bases unmatched to any gene: 8. CDR3 residues: CASSALAGGPGETQYF. The DNA for the CDR3 is TGTGCCAGCAGCGCCTTAGCGGGAGGGCCGGGAGAGACCCAGTACTTC.

This clone showed up just once. The rearrangement uses TRBV29-1 and TRBJ1-2, with D unresolved. CDR3 length equals 16 residues. Germline V gives CDR1 SQVTM, CDR2 ANQGSEA. V lost 1 base to trimming and J lost 1 base, with 16 bases between them. The CDR3 DNA reads as TGCAGCGTTGAAGGGGAGGCAGGAACCCTTAACTATGGCTACACCTTC. Translating it yields CSVEGEAGTLNYGYTF.

This clone occurred a few times. The J gene is TRBJ2-3, the V gene TRBV5-1; unclear D gene. Trimming removed 4 bases at V and 5 bases at J, with 14 bases between. CDR3 length: 14 residues. Looked up from germline, CDR1 is SGHRS and CDR2 is YFSETQ. The chain's CDR3 is CASSPNVAQDTQYF. The DNA of the CDR3 is TGCGCCAGCAGCCCCAACGTCGCACAAGATACGCAGTATTTT. Drawing the rest from reference TRBV5-1 and TRBJ2-3, the complete variable domain is KAGVTQTPRYLIKTRGQQVTLSCSPISGHRSVSWYQQTPGQGLQFLFEYFSETQRNKGNFPGRFSGRQFSNSRSEMNVSTLELGDSALYLCASSPNVAQDTQYFGPGTRLTVL.

This clone was observed a handful of times. The chain combines TRBV18 with TRBJ2-7; no clear D. CDR1 and CDR2 (germline): KGHSH, LQKENI. V was clipped by 3 bases and J by 0 bases, with 9 bases between them. The CDR3 contains 14 residues. The CDR3 coding sequence is TGTGCCAGCTCACCTGAGTTCCTCTCCTACGAGCAGTACTTC. Its protein is CASSPEFLSYEQYF.

This rearrangement joins TRBV29-1 to TRBJ1-2; D call uncertain. Looked up from germline, CDR1 is SQVTM and CDR2 is ANQGSEA. CDR3 length equals 16 residues. V shed 3 bases and J shed 2 bases, with 19 bases lying between them. CDR3 sequence (DNA): TGCAGCGTTGATGCTGTGGGTCGAGTGTCAAACTATGGCTACACCTTC. Protein: CSVDAVGRVSNYGYTF.

This clone was counted a few times. The chain recombines TRBV5-1 with TRBJ2-5; D might be TRBD2 (6 bases). Trimming pared 8 bases from V and 5 bases from J, leaving 13 bases between. CDR1 and CDR2 from the germline V gene are SGHRS and YFSETQ. The length of the CDR3 is 12 residues. Written as DNA, the CDR3 is TGCGCCAGTCGACTAGAGAGGGAGACCCAGTACTTC. Translation gives CASRLERETQYF. The full variable domain, in which reference TRBV5-1 and TRBJ2-5 provide the parts outside the CDR3, is KAGVTQTPRYLIKTRGQQVTLSCSPISGHRSVSWYQQTPGQGLQFLFEYFSETQRNKGNFPGRFSGRQFSNSRSEMNVSTLELGDSALYLCASRLERETQYFGPGTRLLVL.

CDR3 bases: TGTGCCAGCAGGACCGGGACGATCGAGGGGGAGACCCAGTACTTC. As protein: CASRTGTIEGETQYF. This chain uses TRBV2 with TRBJ2-5, with D possibly being TRBD1 or TRBD2 (5 bases each). Germline assignment: CDR1 SNHLY and CDR2 FYNNEI. This CDR3 has 15 amino acids. The ends were cut back, 6 bases at V and 5 bases at J, with 19 bases in the middle.

Only a few counts were recorded for this clone. CDR3 sequence (DNA): TGCAGCGTTGAAGACAGCAGACAGGGGATCGGTGGCTACACCTTC. It is translated as CSVEDSRQGIGGYTF. The gene calls are TRBV29-1 and TRBJ1-2, with TRBD1 matching 8 bases. The CDR3 is 15 residues long. The V gene end was trimmed by 0 bases and the J gene end by 7 bases; junction bases not matched to a gene: 10. The germline gives CDR1 SQVTM, CDR2 ANQGSEA.

The chain's CDR3 is CASSHGLAGVANTGELFF. CDR3 DNA: TGCGCCAGCAGCCACGGACTAGCGGGAGTGGCGAACACCGGGGAGCTGTTTTTT. The V gene is TRBV4-1, the J gene TRBJ2-2, with 13 bases matching TRBD2. Germline loops: CDR1 MGHRA, CDR2 YSYEKL. CDR3 length equals 18 residues. V was pared by 3 bases and J by 0 bases, with 4 bases of the junction left unmatched.

The chain couples TRBV7-2 to TRBJ2-1; D not certain. The CDR3 consists of 15 residues. Germline V gene sequence: CDR1 SGHTA, CDR2 FQGNSA. Trimming pared 1 base from V and 0 bases from J, leaving 7 bases between. The CDR3 region has the DNA TGTGCCAGCAGCTTAGTTGTTTCCTCCTACAATGAGCAGTTCTTC. As protein: CASSLVVSSYNEQFF. The full variable domain, its missing parts supplied by reference TRBV7-2 and TRBJ2-1, is GAGVSQSPSNKVTEKGKDVELRCDPISGHTALYWYRQSLGQGLEFLIYFQGNSAPDKSGLPSDRFSAERTGGSVSTLTIQRTQQEDSAVYLCASSLVVSSYNEQFFGPGTRLTVL.

The table lists this clone with a few counts. The V and J genes are TRBV29-1 and TRBJ1-1; no reliable D call. Germline V gives CDR1 SQVTM, CDR2 ANQGSEA. The CDR3 is 14 residues long. Trimming took 3 bases from V and 3 from J, leaving 14 bases between them. The CDR3 loop is CSVEGRRLDTEAFF. The CDR3 bases are TGCAGCGTTGAGGGGAGGAGACTTGACACTGAAGCTTTCTTT.

J is TRBJ1-1 and V is TRBV18; 7 positions match TRBD1. The germline CDR1 and CDR2 sequences are KGHSH and LQKENI. The junction had 6 bases not matched to a gene; V was cut back by 1 base and J by 7 bases. The CDR3 has 14 amino acids. This CDR3 is CASSPQGAPLEAFF. CDR3 DNA sequence: TGTGCCAGCTCACCACAGGGGGCCCCACTTGAAGCTTTCTTT.

This clone was detected only a few times. V and J are TRBV7-9 and TRBJ1-6; 8 bases map to TRBD1. Trimming took 5 bases from V and 0 from J; bases not matched to a gene: 9. The CDR3 runs to 18 residues. CDR1 and CDR2 (germline): SEHNR, FQNEAQ (reference sequence). CDR3 sequence (DNA): TGTGCCAGCAGCCTAACCGGACAGGGATTCTCCTATAATTCACCCCTCCACTTT. Residues: CASSLTGQGFSYNSPLHF.

The CDR3 loop is CSVGPTYSYEQYF. DNA of the CDR3: TGCAGCGTTGGACCGACTTACTCCTACGAGCAGTACTTC. The V call is TRBV29-1, the J call TRBJ2-7, with unresolved D. Trimming pared 4 bases from V and 0 bases from J, leaving 10 bases between. Germline CDR1 SQVTM, CDR2 ANQGSEA. The CDR3 loop spans 13 amino acids.

The rearrangement links TRBV25-1 to TRBJ1-2; 10 nucleotides align to TRBD1. The germline gives CDR1 MGHDK, CDR2 SYGVNS. There are 16 residues in the CDR3. V gave up 3 bases and J gave up 5 bases; unmatched junction bases: 9. The CDR3 coding sequence is TGTGCCAGCAGTGACTGGGCTCCGGGACAGGGGTATGGCTACACCTTC. It is translated as CASSDWAPGQGYGYTF.

V and J are TRBV27 and TRBJ2-2, with TRBD1 identical over 7 bases. V shed 4 bases and J 4 bases; nucleotides not matched to a gene: 6. The length of the CDR3 is 15 residues. CDR1 MNHEY and CDR2 SMNVEV come from the germline V gene (reference sequence). The CDR3 sequence is CASSSDREGTGELFF. The CDR3 coding sequence is TGTGCCAGCAGTTCTGACAGGGAAGGCACCGGGGAGCTGTTTTTT.